This T cell receptor (beta chain) stems from a study of T cells and Merkel cell carcinoma outcomes. General study results and limits: Repertoire plus T-cell density reportedly predicted Merkel cell carcinoma outcomes.

Generated by immunoSEQ multiplex PCR, the TCRdb table keeps only in-frame clones and is missing some. The sample contains more than 12,000 clones, more than 90% of which appear only once. Regarding this clone: The antigen remains unidentified.

V lost 7 bases and J lost 1, with 11 bases in between. Germline loops: CDR1 GTSNPN, CDR2 SVGIG (reference sequence). CDR3 length: 12 amino acids. The V gene is TRBV30, the J gene TRBJ2-7; a possible D gene is TRBD1 (6 bases). The sequenced sample was tumor tissue from Merkel cell carcinoma. This receptor was taken from a human donor with Merkel cell carcinoma. The CDR3 nucleotides are TGTGCCTTTACTCAGGGGTCCTACGAGCAGTACTTC. Amino acids: CAFTQGSYEQYF.